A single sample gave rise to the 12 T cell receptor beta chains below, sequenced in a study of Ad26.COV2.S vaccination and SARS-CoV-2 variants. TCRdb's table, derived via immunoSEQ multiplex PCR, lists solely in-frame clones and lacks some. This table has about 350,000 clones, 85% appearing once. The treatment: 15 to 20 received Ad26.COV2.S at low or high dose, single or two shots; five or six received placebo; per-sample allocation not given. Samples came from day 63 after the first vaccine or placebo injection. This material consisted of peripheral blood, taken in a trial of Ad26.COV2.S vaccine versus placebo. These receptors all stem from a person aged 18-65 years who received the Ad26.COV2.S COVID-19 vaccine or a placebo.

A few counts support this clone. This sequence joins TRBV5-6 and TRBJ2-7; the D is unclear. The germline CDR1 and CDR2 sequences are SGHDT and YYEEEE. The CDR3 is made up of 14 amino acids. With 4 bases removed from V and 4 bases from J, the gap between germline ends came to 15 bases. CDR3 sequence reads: CASSEDDQYYEQYF. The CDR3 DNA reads TGTGCCAGCAGCGAAGACGACCAGTATTACGAGCAGTACTTC.

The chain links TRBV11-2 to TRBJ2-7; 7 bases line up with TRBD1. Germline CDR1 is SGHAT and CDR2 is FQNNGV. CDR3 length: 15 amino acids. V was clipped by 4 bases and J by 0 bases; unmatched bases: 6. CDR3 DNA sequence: TGTGCCAGCAGCTCCGGGACAGCCAGCTCCTACGAGCAGTACTTC. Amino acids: CASSSGTASSYEQYF.

The CDR3 sequence: CASSPVGGAKYTQYF. CDR3 nucleotide sequence: TGTGCCAGCAGCCCTGTGGGCGGGGCCAAGTATACGCAGTATTTT. The rearrangement links TRBV11-2 to TRBJ2-3, with a possible D match to TRBD2 (6 bases). The germline gives CDR1 SGHAT, CDR2 FQNNGV. V was shortened by 5 bases and J by 7 bases, with 19 bases between the two germline ends. The length of the CDR3 is 15 residues. Combining the CDR3 with reference TRBV11-2 and TRBJ2-3 gives the whole variable domain EAGVAQSPRYKIIEKRQSVAFWCNPISGHATLYWYQQILGQGPKLLIQFQNNGVVDDSQLPKDRFSAERLKGVDSTLKIQPAKLEDSAVYLCASSPVGGAKYTQYFGPGTRLTVL.

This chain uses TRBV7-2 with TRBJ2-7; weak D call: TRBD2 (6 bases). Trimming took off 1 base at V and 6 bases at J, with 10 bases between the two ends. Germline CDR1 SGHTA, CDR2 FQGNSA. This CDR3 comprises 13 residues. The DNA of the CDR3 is TGTGCCAGCAGCTTAGGCCCCGGGAGCGAGCAGTACTTC. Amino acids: CASSLGPGSEQYF.

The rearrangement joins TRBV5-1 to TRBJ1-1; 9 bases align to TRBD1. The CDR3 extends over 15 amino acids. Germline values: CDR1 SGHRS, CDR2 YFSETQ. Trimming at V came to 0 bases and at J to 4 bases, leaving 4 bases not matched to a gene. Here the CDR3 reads CASSLVATGGTEAFF. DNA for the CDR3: TGCGCCAGCAGCTTGGTAGCGACAGGGGGCACTGAAGCTTTCTTT.

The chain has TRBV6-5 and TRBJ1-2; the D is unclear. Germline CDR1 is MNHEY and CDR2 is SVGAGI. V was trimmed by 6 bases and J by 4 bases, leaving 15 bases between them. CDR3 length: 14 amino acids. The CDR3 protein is CASSLASASYGYTF. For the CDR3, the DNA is TGTGCCAGCAGCCTTGCTTCGGCTTCCTATGGCTACACCTTC.

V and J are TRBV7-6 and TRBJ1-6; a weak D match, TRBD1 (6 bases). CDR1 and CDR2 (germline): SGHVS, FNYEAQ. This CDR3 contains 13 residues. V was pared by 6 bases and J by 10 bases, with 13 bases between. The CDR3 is CASSRDINSPLHF. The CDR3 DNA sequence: TGTGCCAGCAGTCGGGACATAAACTCACCCCTCCACTTT.

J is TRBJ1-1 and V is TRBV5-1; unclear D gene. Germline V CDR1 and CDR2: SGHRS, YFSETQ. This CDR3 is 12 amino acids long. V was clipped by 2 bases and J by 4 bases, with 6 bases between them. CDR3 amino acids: CASSFSGTEAFF. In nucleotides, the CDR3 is TGCGCCAGCAGCTTCAGCGGCACTGAAGCTTTCTTT.

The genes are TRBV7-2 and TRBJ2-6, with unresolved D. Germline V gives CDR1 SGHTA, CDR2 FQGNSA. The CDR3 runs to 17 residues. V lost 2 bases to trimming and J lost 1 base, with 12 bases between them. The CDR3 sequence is CASSLLNPRSGANVLTF. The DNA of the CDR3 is TGTGCCAGCAGCTTACTCAACCCCCGATCTGGGGCCAACGTCCTGACTTTC.

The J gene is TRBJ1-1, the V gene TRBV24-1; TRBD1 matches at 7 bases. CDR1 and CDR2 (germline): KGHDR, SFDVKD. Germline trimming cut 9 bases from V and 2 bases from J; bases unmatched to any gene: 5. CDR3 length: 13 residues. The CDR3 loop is CATRQGFNTEAFF. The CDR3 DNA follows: TGTGCCACCCGACAGGGCTTTAACACTGAAGCTTTCTTT.

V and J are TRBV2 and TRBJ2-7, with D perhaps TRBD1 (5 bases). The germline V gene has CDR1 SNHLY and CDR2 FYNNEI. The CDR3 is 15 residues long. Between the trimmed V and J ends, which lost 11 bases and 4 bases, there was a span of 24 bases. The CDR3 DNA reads TGTGCCGGAACAACCTCACAGGAACCTAGGTACGAGCAGTACTTC. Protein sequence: CAGTTSQEPRYEQYF.

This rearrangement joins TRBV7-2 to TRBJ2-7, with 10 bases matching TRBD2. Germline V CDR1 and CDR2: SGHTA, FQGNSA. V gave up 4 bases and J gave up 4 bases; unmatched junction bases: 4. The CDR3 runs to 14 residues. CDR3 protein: CASSSLAGVYEQYF. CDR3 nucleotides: TGTGCCAGCAGCTCCCTAGCGGGAGTATACGAGCAGTACTTC.